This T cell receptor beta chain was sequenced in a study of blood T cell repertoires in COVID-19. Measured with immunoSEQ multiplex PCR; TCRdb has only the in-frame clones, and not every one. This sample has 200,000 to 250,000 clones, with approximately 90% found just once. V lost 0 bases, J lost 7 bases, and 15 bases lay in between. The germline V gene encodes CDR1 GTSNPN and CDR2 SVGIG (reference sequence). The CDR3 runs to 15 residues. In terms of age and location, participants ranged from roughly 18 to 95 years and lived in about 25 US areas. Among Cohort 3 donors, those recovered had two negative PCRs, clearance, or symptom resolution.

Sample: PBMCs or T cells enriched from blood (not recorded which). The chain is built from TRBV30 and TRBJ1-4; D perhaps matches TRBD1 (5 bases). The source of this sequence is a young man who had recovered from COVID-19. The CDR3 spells CAWSVRRGTGEKLFF. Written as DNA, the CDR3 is TGTGCCTGGAGTGTACGAAGGGGAACTGGTGAAAAACTGTTTTTT.